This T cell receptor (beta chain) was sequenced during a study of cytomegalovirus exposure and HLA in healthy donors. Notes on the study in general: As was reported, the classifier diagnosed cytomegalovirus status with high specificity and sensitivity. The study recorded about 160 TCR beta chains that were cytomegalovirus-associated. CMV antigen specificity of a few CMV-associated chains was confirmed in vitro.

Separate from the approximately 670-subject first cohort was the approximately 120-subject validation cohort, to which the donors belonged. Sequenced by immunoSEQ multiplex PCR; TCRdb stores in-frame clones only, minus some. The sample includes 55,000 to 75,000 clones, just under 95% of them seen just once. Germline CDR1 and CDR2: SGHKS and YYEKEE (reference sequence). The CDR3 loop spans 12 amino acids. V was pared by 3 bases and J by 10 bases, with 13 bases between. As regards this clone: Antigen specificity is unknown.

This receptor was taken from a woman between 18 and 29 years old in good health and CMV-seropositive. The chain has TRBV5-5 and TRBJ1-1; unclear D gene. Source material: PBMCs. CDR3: CASSSMQVGAFF. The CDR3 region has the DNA TGTGCCAGCAGCTCGATGCAGGTGGGAGCTTTCTTT.